This T cell receptor (beta chain) was retrieved from a study of monozygotic twins with inflammatory bowel disease. TCRdb processed the 5' RACE reads again and assigns one entry to each CDR3 protein, with no DNA. The sample table includes about 110,000 distinct CDR3 sequences. CDR1 is SGHRS and CDR2 is YFSETQ in the germline V gene. The CDR3 is made up of 15 amino acids. Note on this clonotype: Its antigen is currently unknown.

Findings and caveats of the study: Versus healthy twins, IBD patients showed fewer clonotypes shared with others, especially with disease activity.

The clonotype originates from a human donor with ulcerative colitis or Crohn's disease, or a healthy co-twin of an affected twin (not recorded which). Sequencing used blood. The gene calls are TRBV5-1 and TRBJ2-3. The CDR3 reads CASSLVGTVTDTQYF. Supplemented by reference TRBV5-1 and TRBJ2-3, the full variable domain reads KAGVTQTPRYLIKTRGQQVTLSCSPISGHRSVSWYQQTPGQGLQFLFEYFSETQRNKGNFPGRFSGRQFSNSRSEMNVSTLELGDSALYLCASSLVGTVTDTQYFGPGTRLTVL.